The 8 T cell receptor beta chains listed next were all sequenced from one sample in a study of Tregs in tolerant kidney transplant recipients. The data were produced by immunoSEQ multiplex PCR, yet TCRdb's version contains in-frame clones alone and is incomplete. The table includes some 90,000 clones, around nine tenths detected once. Sequencing was performed on CD8+ T cells from blood. Source of these receptors: a human donor in good health.

The V call is TRBV27, the J call TRBJ2-1; 11 nucleotides agree with TRBD2. Germline V gene lookup returns CDR1 MNHEY and CDR2 SMNVEV (reference sequence). The CDR3 contains 19 residues. The junction had 12 bases not matched to a gene; V was cut back by 5 bases and J by 0 bases. Here the CDR3 DNA reads TGTGCCAGCAGTCCGTCGACTAGCGGGACCCAGCACTCCTACAATGAGCAGTTCTTC. Its protein is CASSPSTSGTQHSYNEQFF.

The rearrangement uses TRBV9 and TRBJ2-1; 8 bases fit TRBD2. Germline values: CDR1 SGDLS, CDR2 YYNGEE. V lost 6 bases, J lost 4 bases, and 9 bases stayed unmatched. The CDR3 loop spans 15 amino acids. The CDR3 sequence is CASTPLAGGYNEQFF. Here the CDR3 DNA reads TGTGCCAGCACCCCACTCGCGGGGGGATACAATGAGCAGTTCTTC.

The rearrangement uses TRBV9 and TRBJ2-7, with 7 nucleotides matching TRBD2. Per the germline V gene, CDR1 is SGDLS and CDR2 is YYNGEE. There are 15 residues in the CDR3. With 2 bases clipped from V and 4 bases from J, the junction kept 9 bases outside the gene matches. This chain's CDR3 is CASSVSGGGGYEQYF. The CDR3 nucleotides read TGTGCCAGCAGCGTCAGTGGCGGGGGAGGGTACGAGCAGTACTTC.

This clone was detected only a few times. This chain connects TRBV7-9 to TRBJ2-7, with TRBD2 matching 7 bases. This CDR3 has 14 residues. Germline V gene lookup returns CDR1 SEHNR and CDR2 FQNEAQ (reference sequence). The trim removed 6 bases at V and 3 bases at J, leaving 8 bases unmatched. CDR3 nucleotide sequence: TGTGCCAGCAGTTTTGGCGGGAGCGACTACGAGCAGTACTTC. Amino acid sequence: CASSFGGSDYEQYF. The entire variable domain, with the rest obtained from reference TRBV7-9 and TRBJ2-7, is as follows: DTGVSQNPRHKITKRGQNVTFRCDPISEHNRLYWYRQTLGQGPEFLTYFQNEAQLEKSRLLSDRFSAERPKGSFSTLEIQRTEQGDSAMYLCASSFGGSDYEQYFGPGTRLTVT.

The count of this clone is one. The chain links TRBV5-4 to TRBJ2-7, with D perhaps assigned TRBD1 or TRBD2 (6 bases each). V was pared by 3 bases and J by 2 bases, with 15 bases between. The CDR3 sequence is 15 residues long. Germline V gives CDR1 SGHNT, CDR2 YYREEE (reference sequence). CDR3 bases: TGTGCCAGCAGCTGGGGGGCAGGCGGCACCTACGAGCAGTACTTC. Protein: CASSWGAGGTYEQYF.

The CDR3 sequence is CASSIGQSGMEPQHF. DNA of the CDR3: TGCGCCAGCAGCATCGGACAGTCAGGCATGGAGCCCCAGCATTTT. J is TRBJ1-5 and V is TRBV5-1; TRBD1 is a possible D gene (6 bases). This CDR3 region has 15 residues. Trimming took 4 bases from V and 8 from J, leaving 19 bases between them. The germline V gene has CDR1 SGHRS and CDR2 YFSETQ.

V gene TRBV11-2 combines with J gene TRBJ2-1, with 8 bases lining up with TRBD2. The CDR3 sequence is 14 residues long. V was clipped by 4 bases and J by 4 bases; unmatched bases: 3. CDR1 SGHAT and CDR2 FQNNGV come from the germline V gene. CDR3 residues: CASSSAGVYNEQFF. The CDR3, as DNA: TGTGCCAGCAGCTCAGCGGGGGTATACAATGAGCAGTTCTTC.

This sequence joins TRBV27 and TRBJ2-7; possibly TRBD1 or TRBD2 for D (5 bases each). From germline, CDR1 is MNHEY and CDR2 SMNVEV (reference sequence). The length of the CDR3 is 15 residues. V lost 5 bases and J lost 2, with 16 bases in between. CDR3 sequence (DNA): TGTGCCAGCAGTCGCGGAAGTGGGGACCCCTACGAGCAGTACTTC. Translating it yields CASSRGSGDPYEQYF.